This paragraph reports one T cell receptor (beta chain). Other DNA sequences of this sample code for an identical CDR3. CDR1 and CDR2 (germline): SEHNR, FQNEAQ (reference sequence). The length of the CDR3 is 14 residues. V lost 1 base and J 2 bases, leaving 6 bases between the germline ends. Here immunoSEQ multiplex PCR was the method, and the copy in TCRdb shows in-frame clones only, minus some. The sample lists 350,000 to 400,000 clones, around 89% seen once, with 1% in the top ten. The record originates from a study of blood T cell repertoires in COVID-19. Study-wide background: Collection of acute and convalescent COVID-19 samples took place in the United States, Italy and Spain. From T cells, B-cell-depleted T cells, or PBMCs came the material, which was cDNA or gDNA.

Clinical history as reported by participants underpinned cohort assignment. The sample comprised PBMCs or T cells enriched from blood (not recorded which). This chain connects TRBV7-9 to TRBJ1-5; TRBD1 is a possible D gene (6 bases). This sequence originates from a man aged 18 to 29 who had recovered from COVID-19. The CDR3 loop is CASSLGQGNQPQHF. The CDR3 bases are TGTGCCAGCAGCTTAGGACAGGGCAATCAGCCCCAGCATTTT. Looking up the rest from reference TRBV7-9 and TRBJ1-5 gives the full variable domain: DTGVSQNPRHKITKRGQNVTFRCDPISEHNRLYWYRQTLGQGPEFLTYFQNEAQLEKSRLLSDRFSAERPKGSFSTLEIQRTEQGDSAMYLCASSLGQGNQPQHFGDGTRLSIL.